This TCR beta chain came from a study of neoadjuvant anti-PD-1 for oral cavity cancer. For this clone: Its antigen is unidentified.

This CDR3 comprises 20 residues. Germline assignment: CDR1 ENHRY and CDR2 SYGVKD. V was pared by 2 bases and J by 0 bases, with 10 bases of the junction left unmatched. Findings and caveats of the study: After neoadjuvant nivolumab, PBMC T cell clonality was significantly higher in non-responders than responders. With three patients per group, TCR findings need larger cohorts.

The table came from immunoSEQ multiplex PCR; TCRdb's copy has only in-frame clones and leaves some out. In the table there are 14,000 to 15,000 clones, about 67% of which are singletons. The specimen comprised PBMCs, sampled before nivolumab (anti-PD-1) treatment. This receptor was identified in a person between 40 and 79 years old with oral cavity squamous cell carcinoma. The chain recombines TRBV10-3 with TRBJ2-3; 14 positions match TRBD2. DNA of the CDR3: TGTGCCATCAGTGAGCCAATCGGGACTAGCGGGGGCACTAGCACAGATACGCAGTATTTT. It codes for CAISEPIGTSGGTSTDTQYF.